This T cell receptor (beta chain) was sequenced in a study of Ad26.COV2.S vaccination and SARS-CoV-2 variants. Study in general: The study gave Ad26.COV2.S intramuscularly, once or twice 56 days apart.

This clone was picked up a small number of times. The method was immunoSEQ multiplex PCR; TCRdb's version includes in-frame clones alone and lacks a portion of them. Of around 310,000 clones listed, roughly 90% are singletons. As for treatment: roughly 19 received Ad26.COV2.S at low or high dose, single or two shots; about 5 received placebo; per-sample allocation not given. Following the first vaccine or placebo injection, samples were taken on day 63. This CDR3 has 13 amino acids. The V end lost 7 bases, the J end lost 7 bases, and 13 bases lay between the germline ends. Per the germline V gene, CDR1 is LNHDA and CDR2 is SQIVND (reference sequence).

The chain links TRBV19 to TRBJ2-2; D is undetermined. The source of this sequence is a person between 18 and 65 years old who received the Ad26.COV2.S COVID-19 vaccine or a placebo. This material consisted of peripheral blood, taken in a trial of Ad26.COV2.S vaccine versus placebo. The CDR3, as DNA: TGTGCCAGTACCTCGAGAGGCGGCGGGGAGCTGTTTTTT. It specifies CASTSRGGGELFF.